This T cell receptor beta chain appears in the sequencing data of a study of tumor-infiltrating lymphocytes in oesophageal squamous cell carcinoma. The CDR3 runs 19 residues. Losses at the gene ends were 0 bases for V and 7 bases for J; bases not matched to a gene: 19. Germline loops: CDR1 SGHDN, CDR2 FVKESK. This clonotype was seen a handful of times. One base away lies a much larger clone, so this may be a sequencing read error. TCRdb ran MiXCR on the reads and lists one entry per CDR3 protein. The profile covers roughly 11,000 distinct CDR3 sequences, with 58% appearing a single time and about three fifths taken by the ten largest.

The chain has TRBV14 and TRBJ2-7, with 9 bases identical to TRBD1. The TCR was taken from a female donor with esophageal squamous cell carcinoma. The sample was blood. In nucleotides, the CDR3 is TGTGCCAGCAGCCAAGAAGTAATATACCGGGACAGGGTGAACAATGAGCAGTACTTC. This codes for CASSQEVIYRDRVNNEQYF.